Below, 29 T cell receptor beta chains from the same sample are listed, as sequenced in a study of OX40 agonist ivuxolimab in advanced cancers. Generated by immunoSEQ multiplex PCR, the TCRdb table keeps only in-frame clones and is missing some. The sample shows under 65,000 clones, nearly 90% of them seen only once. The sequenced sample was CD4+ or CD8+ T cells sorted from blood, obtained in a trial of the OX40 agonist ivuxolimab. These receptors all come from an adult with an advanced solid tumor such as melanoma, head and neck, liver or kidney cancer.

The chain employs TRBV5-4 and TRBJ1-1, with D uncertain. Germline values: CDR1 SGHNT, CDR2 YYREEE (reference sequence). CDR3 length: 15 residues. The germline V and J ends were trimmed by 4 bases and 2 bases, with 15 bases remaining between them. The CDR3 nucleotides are TGTGCCAGCAGCCCCGCAATTAGACTTAACACTGAAGCTTTCTTT. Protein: CASSPAIRLNTEAFF. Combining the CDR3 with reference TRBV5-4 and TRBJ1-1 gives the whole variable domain ETGVTQSPTHLIKTRGQQVTLRCSSQSGHNTVSWYQQALGQGPQFIFQYYREEENGRGNFPPRFSGLQFPNYSSELNVNALELDDSALYLCASSPAIRLNTEAFFGQGTRLTVV.

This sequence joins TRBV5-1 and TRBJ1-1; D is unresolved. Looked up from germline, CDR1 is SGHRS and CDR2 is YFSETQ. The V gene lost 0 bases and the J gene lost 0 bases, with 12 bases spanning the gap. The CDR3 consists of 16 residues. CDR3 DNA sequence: TGCGCCAGCAGCTTGGCCGGAGGAAAACTGAACACTGAAGCTTTCTTT. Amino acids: CASSLAGGKLNTEAFF. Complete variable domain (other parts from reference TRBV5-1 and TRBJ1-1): KAGVTQTPRYLIKTRGQQVTLSCSPISGHRSVSWYQQTPGQGLQFLFEYFSETQRNKGNFPGRFSGRQFSNSRSEMNVSTLELGDSALYLCASSLAGGKLNTEAFFGQGTRLTVV.

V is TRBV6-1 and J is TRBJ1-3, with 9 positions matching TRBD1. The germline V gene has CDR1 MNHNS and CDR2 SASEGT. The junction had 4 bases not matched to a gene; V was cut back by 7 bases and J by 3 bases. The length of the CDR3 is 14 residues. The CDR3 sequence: CASTLDRGGNTIYF. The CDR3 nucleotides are TGTGCCAGCACTCTGGACAGGGGTGGAAACACCATATATTTT.

CDR3 amino acids: CASSWGTGANTEAFF. The CDR3 DNA follows: TGCGCCAGCAGCTGGGGGACAGGGGCGAACACTGAAGCTTTCTTT. The chain combines TRBV5-1 with TRBJ1-1; 10 bases align to TRBD1. CDR1 and CDR2 (germline): SGHRS, YFSETQ. The ends lost 3 bases at V and 1 base at J; junction bases unmatched: 3. The CDR3 length is 15 residues.

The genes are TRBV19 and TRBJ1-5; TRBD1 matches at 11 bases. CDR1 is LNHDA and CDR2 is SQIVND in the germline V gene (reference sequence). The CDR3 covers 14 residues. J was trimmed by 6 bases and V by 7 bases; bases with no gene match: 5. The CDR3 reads CASKSGTGGQPQHF. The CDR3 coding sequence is TGTGCCAGTAAATCGGGGACAGGGGGTCAGCCCCAGCATTTT.

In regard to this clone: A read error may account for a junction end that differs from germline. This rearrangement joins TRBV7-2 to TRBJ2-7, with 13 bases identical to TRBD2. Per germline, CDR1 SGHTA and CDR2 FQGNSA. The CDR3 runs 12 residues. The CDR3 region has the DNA TGTGCCAGCAGCCCTTCAGGGACTAGCGGGGAATTC. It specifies CASSPSGTSGEF.

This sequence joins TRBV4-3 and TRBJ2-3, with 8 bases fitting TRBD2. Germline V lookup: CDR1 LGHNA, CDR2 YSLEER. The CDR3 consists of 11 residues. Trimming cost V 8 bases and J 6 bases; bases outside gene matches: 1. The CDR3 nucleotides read TGCGCCAGCCGCGGGGGGGATACGCAGTATTTT. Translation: CASRGGDTQYF.

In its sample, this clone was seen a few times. The CDR3 bases are TGTGCCTGGAGCCACCAGGGTTTGGAGCCCCAGCATTTT. Its protein is CAWSHQGLEPQHF. This sequence joins TRBV30 and TRBJ1-5; D is perhaps TRBD1 (5 bases). V gave up 3 bases and J gave up 8 bases, with 14 bases separating them. The CDR3 loop spans 13 amino acids. Germline CDR1 GTSNPN, CDR2 SVGIG (reference sequence).

CDR3 sequence: CAISPGTSGGNEQFF. The CDR3 region has the DNA TGTGCCATCAGCCCCGGGACTAGCGGGGGCAATGAGCAGTTCTTC. The V and J genes are TRBV10-3 and TRBJ2-1; 14 positions agree with TRBD2. J gave up 6 bases and V 6 bases, and 4 bases lay outside the gene matches. This CDR3 is built from 15 residues. The germline V gene has CDR1 ENHRY and CDR2 SYGVKD.

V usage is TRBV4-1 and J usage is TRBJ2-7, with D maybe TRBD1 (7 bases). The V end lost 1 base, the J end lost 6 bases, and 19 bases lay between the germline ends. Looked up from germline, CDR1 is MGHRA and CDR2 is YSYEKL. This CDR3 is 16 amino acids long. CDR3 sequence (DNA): TGCGCCAGCAGCCAAGTGCGAGGCGGGACAGCAGGCGAGCAGTACTTC. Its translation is CASSQVRGGTAGEQYF.

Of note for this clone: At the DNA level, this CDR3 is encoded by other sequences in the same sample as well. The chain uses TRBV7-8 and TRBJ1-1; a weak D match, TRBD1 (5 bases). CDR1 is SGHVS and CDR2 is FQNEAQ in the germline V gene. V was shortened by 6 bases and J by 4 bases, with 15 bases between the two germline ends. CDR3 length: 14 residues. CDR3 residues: CASRKQGDGTEAFF. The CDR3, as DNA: TGTGCCAGCAGGAAGCAGGGCGACGGCACTGAAGCTTTCTTT.

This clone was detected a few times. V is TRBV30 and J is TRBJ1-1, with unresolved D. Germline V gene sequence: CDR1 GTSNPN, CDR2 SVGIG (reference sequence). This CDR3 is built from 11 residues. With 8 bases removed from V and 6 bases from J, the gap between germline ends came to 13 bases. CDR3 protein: CAAFRAAEAFF. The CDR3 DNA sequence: TGTGCCGCCTTCCGAGCTGCTGAAGCTTTCTTT.

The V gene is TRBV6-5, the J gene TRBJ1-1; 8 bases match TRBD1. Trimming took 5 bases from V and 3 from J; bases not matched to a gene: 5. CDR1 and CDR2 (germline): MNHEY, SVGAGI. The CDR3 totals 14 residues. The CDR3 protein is CASSRTGRDTEAFF. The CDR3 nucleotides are TGTGCCAGCAGTCGGACAGGGCGCGACACTGAAGCTTTCTTT.

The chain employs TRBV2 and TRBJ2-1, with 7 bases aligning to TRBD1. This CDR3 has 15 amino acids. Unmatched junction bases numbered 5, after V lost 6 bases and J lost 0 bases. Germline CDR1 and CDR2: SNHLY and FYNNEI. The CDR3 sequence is CASRSGQSSYNEQFF. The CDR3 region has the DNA TGTGCCAGCAGGTCGGGACAGAGCTCCTACAATGAGCAGTTCTTC.

The CDR3 coding sequence is TGTGCCAGCGCATGGGATTACGGGGCAAACATTCAGTACTTC. As protein: CASAWDYGANIQYF. The V gene is TRBV16, the J gene TRBJ2-4; the D gene could be TRBD1 or TRBD2 (5 bases each). The CDR3 spans 14 residues. CDR1 and CDR2 (germline): KGHSY, FQNENV. Trimming cost V 8 bases and J 6 bases, with 17 bases left between them.

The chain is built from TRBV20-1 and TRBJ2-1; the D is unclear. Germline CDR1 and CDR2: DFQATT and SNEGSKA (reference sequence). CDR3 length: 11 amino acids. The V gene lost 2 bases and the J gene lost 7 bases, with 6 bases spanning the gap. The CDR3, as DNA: TGCAGTGCTAGACTCGGTAATGAGCAGTTCTTC. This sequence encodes CSARLGNEQFF.

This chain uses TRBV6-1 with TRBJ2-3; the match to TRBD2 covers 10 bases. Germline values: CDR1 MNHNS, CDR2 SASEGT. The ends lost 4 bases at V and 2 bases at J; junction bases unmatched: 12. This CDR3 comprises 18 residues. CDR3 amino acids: CASSVGSGGTGSTDTQYF. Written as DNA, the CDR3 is TGTGCCAGCAGTGTGGGTAGCGGGGGGACCGGATCCACAGATACGCAGTATTTT.

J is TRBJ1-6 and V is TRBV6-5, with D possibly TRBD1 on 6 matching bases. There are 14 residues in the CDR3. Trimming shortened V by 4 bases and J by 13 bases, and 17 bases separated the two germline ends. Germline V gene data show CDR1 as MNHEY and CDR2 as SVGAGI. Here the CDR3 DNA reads TGTGCCAGCAGTTCCACAGGGCTAATCCCCCCCCTCCACTTT. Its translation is CASSSTGLIPPLHF.

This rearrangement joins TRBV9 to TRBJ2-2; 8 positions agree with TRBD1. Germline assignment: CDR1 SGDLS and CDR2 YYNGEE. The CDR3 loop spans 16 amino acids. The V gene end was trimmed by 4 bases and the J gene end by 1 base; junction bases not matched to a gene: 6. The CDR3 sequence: CASSTRTGMNTGELFF. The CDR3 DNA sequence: TGTGCCAGCAGCACTAGGACAGGGATGAACACCGGGGAGCTGTTTTTT.

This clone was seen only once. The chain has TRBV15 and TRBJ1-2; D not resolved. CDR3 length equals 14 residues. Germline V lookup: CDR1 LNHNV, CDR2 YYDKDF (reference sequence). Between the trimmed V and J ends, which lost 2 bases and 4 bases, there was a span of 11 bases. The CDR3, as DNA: TGTGCCACCAGCAGAATGCCCGGCCCCTATGGCTACACCTTC. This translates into CATSRMPGPYGYTF.

CDR3 loop: CASSPRSSTDTQYF. The CDR3 DNA reads TGTGCCAGCAGCCCCCGGTCGAGCACAGATACGCAGTATTTT. The V gene is TRBV11-3, the J gene TRBJ2-3; D is unclear. Germline CDR1 and CDR2: SGHNT and YENEEA. Trimming removed 5 bases at V and 0 bases at J, with 9 bases between. This CDR3 comprises 14 residues.

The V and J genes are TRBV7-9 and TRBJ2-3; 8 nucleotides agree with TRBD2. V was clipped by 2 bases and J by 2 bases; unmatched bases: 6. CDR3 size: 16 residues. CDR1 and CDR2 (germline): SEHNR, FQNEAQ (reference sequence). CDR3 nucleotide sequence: TGTGCCAGCAGCTTAAGGGCTAGCGGGTCCACAGATACGCAGTATTTT. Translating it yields CASSLRASGSTDTQYF.

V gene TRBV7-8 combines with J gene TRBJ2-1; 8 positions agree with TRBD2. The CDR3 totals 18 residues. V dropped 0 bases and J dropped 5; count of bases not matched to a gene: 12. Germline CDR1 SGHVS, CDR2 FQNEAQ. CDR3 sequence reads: CASSLAVRAGGKNNEQFF. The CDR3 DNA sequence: TGTGCCAGCAGCTTAGCCGTCCGGGCGGGGGGCAAGAACAATGAGCAGTTCTTC.

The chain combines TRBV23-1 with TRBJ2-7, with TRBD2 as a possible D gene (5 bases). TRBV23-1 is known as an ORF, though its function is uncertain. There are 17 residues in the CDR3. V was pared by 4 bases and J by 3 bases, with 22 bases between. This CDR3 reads CASSLPGSGSGDYEQYF. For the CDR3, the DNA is TGCGCCAGCAGTCTCCCAGGCTCGGGGTCTGGGGACTACGAGCAGTACTTC.

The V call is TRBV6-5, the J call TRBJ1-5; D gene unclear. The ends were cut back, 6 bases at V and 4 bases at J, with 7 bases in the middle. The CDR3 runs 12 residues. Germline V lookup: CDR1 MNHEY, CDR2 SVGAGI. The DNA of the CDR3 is TGTGCCAGCAGCCAAGGGAATCAGCCCCAGCATTTT. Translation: CASSQGNQPQHF.

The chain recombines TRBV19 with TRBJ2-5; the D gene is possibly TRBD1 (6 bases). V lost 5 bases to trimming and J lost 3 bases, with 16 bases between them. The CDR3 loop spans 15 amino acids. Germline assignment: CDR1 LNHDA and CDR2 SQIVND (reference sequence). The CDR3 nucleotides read TGTGCCAGTAGTCTCGACCCCAACAGGGAAGAGACCCAGTACTTC. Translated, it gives CASSLDPNREETQYF.

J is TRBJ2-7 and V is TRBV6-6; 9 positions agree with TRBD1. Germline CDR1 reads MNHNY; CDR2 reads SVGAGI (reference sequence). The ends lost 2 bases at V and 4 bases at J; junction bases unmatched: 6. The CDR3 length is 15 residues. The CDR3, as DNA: TGTGCCAGCAGTTACAGGACAGGGGCCCCTTACGAGCAGTACTTC. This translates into CASSYRTGAPYEQYF.

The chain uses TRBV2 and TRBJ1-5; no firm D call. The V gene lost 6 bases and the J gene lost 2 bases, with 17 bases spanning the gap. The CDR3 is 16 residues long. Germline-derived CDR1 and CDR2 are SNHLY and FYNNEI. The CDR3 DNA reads TGTGCCAGCAGGTTAACCCGGACCCTGGGCAATCAGCCCCAGCATTTT. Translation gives CASRLTRTLGNQPQHF.

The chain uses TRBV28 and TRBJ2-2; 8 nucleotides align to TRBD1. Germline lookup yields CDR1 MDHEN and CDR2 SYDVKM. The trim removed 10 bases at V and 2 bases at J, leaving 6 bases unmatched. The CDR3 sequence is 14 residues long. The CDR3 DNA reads TGTGCCATCCTTGGGACAGGCAACACCGGGGAGCTGTTTTTT. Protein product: CAILGTGNTGELFF.